This TCR beta chain was obtained from a study of regulatory T cells in long-lasting Graves disease. Whole-study context: With positive TSH receptor antibodies and over 5 years of antithyroid drugs, Graves' disease was considered persistent.

General study results and limits: Among the persistent patients, fewer than 3,500 public clonotypes were shared, more than the approximately 970 shared among new patients. Persistent cases favored TRBV28, TRBJ1-2 and TRBJ2-5.

According to the study, TCR beta libraries were built with iRepertoire HTBI primers and CDR3-region Arm-PCR. TCRdb reanalysed the multiplex PCR reads using MiXCR and keeps one entry per CDR3 protein. The repertoire has about 660,000 distinct CDR3 sequences, about 32% of them found once; the top ten carry about two fifths. Time point indicated: persistent/refractory GD, antithyroid drugs over 5 years with positive TRAb. PBMC-derived RNA was used for the TCR library. The CDR3 extends over 16 amino acids. With V trimmed by 1 base and J by 3 bases, 7 bases remained unmatched. Comments on this clonotype: Its cognate antigen is unknown.

The source of this sequence is a female donor with Graves disease. The V and J genes are TRBV12-3 or TRBV12-4 and TRBJ2-7; 9 positions agree with TRBD1. The sample in question was peripheral blood mononuclear cells (PBMCs), obtained when the disease was refractory, from a patient treated with antithyroid drugs. The CDR3 protein is CASSLGRTGDNYEQYF. The CDR3 DNA follows: TGTGCCAGCAGTTTAGGGCGGACAGGGGACAACTACGAGCAGTACTTC.